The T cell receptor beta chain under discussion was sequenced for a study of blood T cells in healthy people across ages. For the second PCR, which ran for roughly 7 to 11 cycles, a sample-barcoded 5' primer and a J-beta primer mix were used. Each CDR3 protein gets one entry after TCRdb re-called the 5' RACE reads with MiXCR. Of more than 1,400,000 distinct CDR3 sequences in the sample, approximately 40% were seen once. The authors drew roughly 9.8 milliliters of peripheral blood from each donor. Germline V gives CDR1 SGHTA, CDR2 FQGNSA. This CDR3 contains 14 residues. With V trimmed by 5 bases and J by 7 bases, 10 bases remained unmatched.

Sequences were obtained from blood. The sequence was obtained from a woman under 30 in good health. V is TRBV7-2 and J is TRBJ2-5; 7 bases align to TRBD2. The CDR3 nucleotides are TGTGCCAGCAGCCCGGTTGGGACTACAAGGACCCAGTACTTC. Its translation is CASSPVGTTRTQYF.